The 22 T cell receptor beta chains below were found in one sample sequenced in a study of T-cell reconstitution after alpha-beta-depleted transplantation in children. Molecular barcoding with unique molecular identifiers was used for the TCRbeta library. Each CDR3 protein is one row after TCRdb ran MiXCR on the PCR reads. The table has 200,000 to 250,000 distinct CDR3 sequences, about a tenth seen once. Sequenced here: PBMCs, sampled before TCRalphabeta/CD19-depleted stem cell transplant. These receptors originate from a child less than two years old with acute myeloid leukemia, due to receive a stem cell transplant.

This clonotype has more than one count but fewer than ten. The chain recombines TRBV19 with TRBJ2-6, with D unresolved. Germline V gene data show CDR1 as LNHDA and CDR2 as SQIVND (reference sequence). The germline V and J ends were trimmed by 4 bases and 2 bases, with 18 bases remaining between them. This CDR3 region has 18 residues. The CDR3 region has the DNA TGTGCCAGTAGTAGCCCCAGGTCTTCGAGAACTGGGGCCAACGTCCTGACTTTC. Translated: CASSSPRSSRTGANVLTF.

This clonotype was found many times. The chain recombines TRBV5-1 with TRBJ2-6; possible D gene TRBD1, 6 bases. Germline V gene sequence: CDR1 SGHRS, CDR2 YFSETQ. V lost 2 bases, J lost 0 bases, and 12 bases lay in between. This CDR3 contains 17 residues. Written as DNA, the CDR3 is TGCGCCAGCAGCTTAGATCAGGGGTACTCTGGGGCCAACGTCCTGACTTTC. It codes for CASSLDQGYSGANVLTF.

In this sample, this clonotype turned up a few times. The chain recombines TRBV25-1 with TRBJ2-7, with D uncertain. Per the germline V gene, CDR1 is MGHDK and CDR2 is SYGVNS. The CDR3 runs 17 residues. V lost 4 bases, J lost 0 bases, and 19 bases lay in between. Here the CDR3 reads CASSGGSRRAHSYEQYF. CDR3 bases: TGTGCCAGCAGTGGGGGATCAAGACGGGCGCACTCCTACGAGCAGTACTTC.

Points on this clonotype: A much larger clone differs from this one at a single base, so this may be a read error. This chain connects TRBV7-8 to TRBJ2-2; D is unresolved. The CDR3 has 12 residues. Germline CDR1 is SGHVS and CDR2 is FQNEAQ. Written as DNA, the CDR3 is TGTGTCAGCAGCTTAGGCGGCGGGGAGCTGTTTTTT. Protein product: CVSSLGGGELFF.

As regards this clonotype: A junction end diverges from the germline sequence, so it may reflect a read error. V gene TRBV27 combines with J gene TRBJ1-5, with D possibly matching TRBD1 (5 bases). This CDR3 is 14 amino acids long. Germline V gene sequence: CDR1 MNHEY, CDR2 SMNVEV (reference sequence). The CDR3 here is CATSFGGGNQPQHF. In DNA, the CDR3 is TGTGCCACCAGTTTCGGGGGTGGGAATCAGCCCCAGCATTTT.

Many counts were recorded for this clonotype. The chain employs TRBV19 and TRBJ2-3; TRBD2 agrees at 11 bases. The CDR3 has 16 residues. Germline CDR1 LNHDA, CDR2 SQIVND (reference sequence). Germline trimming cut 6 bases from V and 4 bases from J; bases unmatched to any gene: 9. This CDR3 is CASRALAGGVADTQYF. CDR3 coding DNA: TGTGCCAGTAGAGCCCTAGCGGGAGGCGTGGCAGATACGCAGTATTTT. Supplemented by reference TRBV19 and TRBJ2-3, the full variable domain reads DGGITQSPKYLFRKEGQNVTLSCEQNLNHDAMYWYRQDPGQGLRLIYYSQIVNDFQKGDIAEGYSVSREKKESFPLTVTSAQKNPTAFYLCASRALAGGVADTQYFGPGTRLTVL.

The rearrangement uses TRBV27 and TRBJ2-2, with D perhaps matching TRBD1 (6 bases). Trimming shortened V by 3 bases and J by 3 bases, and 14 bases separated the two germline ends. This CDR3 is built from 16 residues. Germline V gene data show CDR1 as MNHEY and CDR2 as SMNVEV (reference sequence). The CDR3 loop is CASSFSGPGDTGELFF. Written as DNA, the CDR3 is TGTGCCAGCAGTTTCTCGGGACCAGGGGACACCGGGGAGCTGTTTTTT.

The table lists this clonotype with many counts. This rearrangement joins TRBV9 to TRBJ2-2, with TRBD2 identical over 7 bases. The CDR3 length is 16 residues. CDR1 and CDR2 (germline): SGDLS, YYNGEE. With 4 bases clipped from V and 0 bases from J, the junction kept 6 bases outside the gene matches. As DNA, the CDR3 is TGTGCCAGCAGCTTAAAGCGGGACCCGAACACCGGGGAGCTGTTTTTT. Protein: CASSLKRDPNTGELFF.

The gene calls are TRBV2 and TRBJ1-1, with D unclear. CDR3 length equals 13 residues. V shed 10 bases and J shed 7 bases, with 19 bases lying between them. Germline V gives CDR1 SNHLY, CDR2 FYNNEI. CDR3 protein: CATSRSSADEAFF. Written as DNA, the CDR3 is TGTGCCACCAGCCGGTCGTCTGCGGATGAAGCTTTCTTT.

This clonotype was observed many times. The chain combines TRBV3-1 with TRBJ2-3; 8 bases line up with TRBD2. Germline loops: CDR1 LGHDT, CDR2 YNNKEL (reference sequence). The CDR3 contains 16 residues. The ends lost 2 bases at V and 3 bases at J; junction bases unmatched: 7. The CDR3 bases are TGTGCCAGCAGCCAACCCACCGGGACTAGTACAGATACGCAGTATTTT. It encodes CASSQPTGTSTDTQYF.

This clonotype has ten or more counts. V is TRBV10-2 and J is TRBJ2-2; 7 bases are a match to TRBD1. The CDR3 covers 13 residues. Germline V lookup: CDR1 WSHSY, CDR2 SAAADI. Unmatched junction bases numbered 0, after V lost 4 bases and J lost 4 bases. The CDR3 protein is CASSGQGTGELFF. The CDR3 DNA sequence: TGCGCCAGCAGTGGACAGGGCACCGGGGAGCTGTTTTTT.

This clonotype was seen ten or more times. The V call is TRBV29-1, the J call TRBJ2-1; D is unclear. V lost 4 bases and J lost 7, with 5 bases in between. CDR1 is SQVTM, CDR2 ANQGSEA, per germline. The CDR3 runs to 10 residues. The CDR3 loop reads CSVVSNEQFF. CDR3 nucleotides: TGCAGCGTTGTAAGTAATGAGCAGTTCTTC.

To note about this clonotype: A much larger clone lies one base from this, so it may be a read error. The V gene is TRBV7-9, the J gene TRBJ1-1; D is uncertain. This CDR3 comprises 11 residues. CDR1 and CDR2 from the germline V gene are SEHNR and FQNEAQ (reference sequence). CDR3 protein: CASGLGRVAFF. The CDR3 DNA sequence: TGTGCCAGCGGCTTAGGCCGTGTGGCTTTCTTT.

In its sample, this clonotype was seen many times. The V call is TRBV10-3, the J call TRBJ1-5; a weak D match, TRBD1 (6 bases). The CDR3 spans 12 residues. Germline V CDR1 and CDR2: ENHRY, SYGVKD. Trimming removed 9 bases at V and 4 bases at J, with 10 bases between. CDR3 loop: CAISQGNQPQHF. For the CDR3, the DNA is TGTGCCATTTCTCAGGGGAATCAGCCCCAGCATTTT.

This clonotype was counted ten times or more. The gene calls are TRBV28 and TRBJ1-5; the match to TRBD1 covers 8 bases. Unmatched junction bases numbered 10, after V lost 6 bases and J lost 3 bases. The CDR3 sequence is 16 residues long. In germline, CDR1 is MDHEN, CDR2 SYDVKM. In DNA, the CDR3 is TGTGCCAGCAGCCATAGGACAGGGTCCTACAATCAGCCCCAGCATTTT. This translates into CASSHRTGSYNQPQHF.

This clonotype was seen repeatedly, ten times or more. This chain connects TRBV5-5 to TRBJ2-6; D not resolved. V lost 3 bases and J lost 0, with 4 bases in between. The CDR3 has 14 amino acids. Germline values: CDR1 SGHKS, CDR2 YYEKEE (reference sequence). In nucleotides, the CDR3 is TGTGCCAGCAGCTCCAGCTCTGGGGCCAACGTCCTGACTTTC. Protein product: CASSSSSGANVLTF.

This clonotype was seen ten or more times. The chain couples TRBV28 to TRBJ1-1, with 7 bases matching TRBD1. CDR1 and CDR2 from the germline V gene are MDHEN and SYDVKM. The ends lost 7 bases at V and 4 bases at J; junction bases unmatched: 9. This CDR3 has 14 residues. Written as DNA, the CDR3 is TGTGCCAGCACCTACAATTCAGGGGGCACTGAAGCTTTCTTT. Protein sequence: CASTYNSGGTEAFF.

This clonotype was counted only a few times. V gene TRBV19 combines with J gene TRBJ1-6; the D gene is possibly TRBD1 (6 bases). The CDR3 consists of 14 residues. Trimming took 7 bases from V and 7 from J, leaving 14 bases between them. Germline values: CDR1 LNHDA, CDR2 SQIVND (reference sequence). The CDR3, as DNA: TGTGCCAGTAAACAGCCGGGACAAAATTCACCCCTCCACTTT. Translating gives CASKQPGQNSPLHF.

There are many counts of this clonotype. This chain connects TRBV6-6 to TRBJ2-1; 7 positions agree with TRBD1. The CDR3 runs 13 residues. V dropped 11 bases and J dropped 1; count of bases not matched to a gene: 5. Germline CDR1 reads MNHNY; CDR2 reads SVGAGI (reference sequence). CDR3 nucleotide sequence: TGTGCCGGTTCAGGGGGATCCTACAATGAGCAGTTCTTC. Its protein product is CAGSGGSYNEQFF.

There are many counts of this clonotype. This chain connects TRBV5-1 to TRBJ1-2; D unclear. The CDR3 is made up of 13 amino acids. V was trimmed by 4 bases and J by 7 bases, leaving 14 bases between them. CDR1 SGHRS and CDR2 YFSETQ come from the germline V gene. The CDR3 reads CASSPEGGFGYTF. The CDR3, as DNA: TGCGCCAGCAGCCCCGAGGGAGGGTTTGGCTACACCTTC.

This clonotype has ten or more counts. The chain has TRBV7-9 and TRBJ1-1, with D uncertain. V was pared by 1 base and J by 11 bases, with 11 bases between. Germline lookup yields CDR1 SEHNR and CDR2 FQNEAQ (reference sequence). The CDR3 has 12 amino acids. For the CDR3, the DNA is TGTGCCAGCAGCTTAGAAGGAGTACCCGCTTTCTTT. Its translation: CASSLEGVPAFF.

As DNA, the CDR3 is TGTGCCAGCAATAGAGGGTTTAGCGAGCAGTACTTC. Translating it yields CASNRGFSEQYF. This rearrangement joins TRBV12-3 or TRBV12-4 to TRBJ2-7, with D perhaps matching TRBD2 (5 bases). Trimming cost V 7 bases and J 6 bases, with 13 bases left between them. The CDR3 extends over 12 amino acids.